Shown below are 2 T cell receptor beta chains from a single sample sequenced in a study of identical twins. In TCRdb, the 5' RACE reads were re-called with MiXCR into one record per CDR3 protein. Of some 300,000 distinct CDR3 sequences listed, 9% to 15% are singletons. These records were also assigned to another study, of yellow fever vaccine responses in identical twins.

Sequenced input: CD8+ T cells sorted from blood. The origin of the receptors is a woman aged 18 to 35 in good health.

This clonotype was counted many times. A read error may produce the germline difference seen at one junction end. This rearrangement joins TRBV7-9 to TRBJ2-1; D remains unclear. Germline lookup yields CDR1 SEHNR and CDR2 FQNEAQ (reference sequence). The CDR3 contains 13 residues. CDR3 bases: TGCGCCAGCAGCTTGGAAAGTTACAATGAGCAGTTCTTC. Translating it yields CASSLESYNEQFF.

The chain employs TRBV12-3 or TRBV12-4 and TRBJ2-5; 13 bases are a match to TRBD2. J gave up 9 bases and V 7 bases, and 8 bases lay outside the gene matches. The CDR3 runs 14 residues. This CDR3 is CASTSGTSGTAQYF. The CDR3 nucleotides read TGTGCCAGCACCTCCGGGACTAGCGGGACGGCCCAGTACTTC.